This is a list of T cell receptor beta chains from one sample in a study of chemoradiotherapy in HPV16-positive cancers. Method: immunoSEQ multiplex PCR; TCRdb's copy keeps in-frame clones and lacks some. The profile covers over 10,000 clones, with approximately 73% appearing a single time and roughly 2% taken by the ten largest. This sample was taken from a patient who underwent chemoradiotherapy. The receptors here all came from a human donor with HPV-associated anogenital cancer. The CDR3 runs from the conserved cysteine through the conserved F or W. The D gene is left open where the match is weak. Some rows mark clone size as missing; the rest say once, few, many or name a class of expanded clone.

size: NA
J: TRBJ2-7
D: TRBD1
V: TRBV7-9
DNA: TGTGCCAGCAGCCCTCAGACCCACAGGGGGACCTTCTACGAGCAGTACTTC
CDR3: CASSPQTHRGTFYEQYF

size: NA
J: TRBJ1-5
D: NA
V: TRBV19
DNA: TGTGCCAGTAGTACTATGGGGACTGCTACGCTGAACCAGCCCCAGCATTTT
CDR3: CASSTMGTATLNQPQHF

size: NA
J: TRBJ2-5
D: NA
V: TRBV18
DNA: TGTGCCAGCTCAGAGGTCCAAGAGACCCAGTACTTC
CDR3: CASSEVQETQYF

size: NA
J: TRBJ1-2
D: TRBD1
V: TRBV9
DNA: TGTGCCAGCAGCGTAGGGACAGGCCGTGGCTACACCTTC
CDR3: CASSVGTGRGYTF

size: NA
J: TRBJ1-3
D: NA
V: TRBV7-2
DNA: TGTGCCAGCAGCTTAATGAAAACAGGCCTCTCTGGAAACACCATATATTTT
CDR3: CASSLMKTGLSGNTIYF

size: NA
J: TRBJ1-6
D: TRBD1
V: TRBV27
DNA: TGTGCCAGCAAGGGGACAGGAACCCGGGCCCTCCACTTT
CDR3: CASKGTGTRALHF

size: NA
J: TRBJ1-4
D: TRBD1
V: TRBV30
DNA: TGTGCCTGGAGGGACAGGGGGACGGAAAAACTGTTTTTT
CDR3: CAWRDRGTEKLFF

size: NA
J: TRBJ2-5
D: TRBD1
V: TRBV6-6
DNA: TGTGCCAGCAGTCGGGACAGGGGGGCTGGTGAGACCCAGTACTTC
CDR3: CASSRDRGAGETQYF

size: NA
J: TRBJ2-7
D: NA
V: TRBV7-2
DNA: TGTGCCAGCAGCTTGCCCTTTTACGAGCAGTACTTC
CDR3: CASSLPFYEQYF

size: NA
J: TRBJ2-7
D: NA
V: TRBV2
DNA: TGTGCCAGCAGTGTGGGCAGCTCTCAGGAGCAGTACTTC
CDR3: CASSVGSSQEQYF

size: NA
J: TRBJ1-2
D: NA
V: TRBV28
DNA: TGTGCCAGCAGCCCAGGGCTAGGGTACCTCGGCTACACCTTC
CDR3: CASSPGLGYLGYTF

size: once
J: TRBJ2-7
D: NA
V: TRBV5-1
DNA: TGCGCCAGCAGCCCCGAAAGTAATCGCGAGCAGTACTTC
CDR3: CASSPESNREQYF

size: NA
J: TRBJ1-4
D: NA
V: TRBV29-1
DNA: TGCAGCGTTGAAGCCCGAGCCGTTGTGGGGACTGAAAAACTGTTTTTT
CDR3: CSVEARAVVGTEKLFF

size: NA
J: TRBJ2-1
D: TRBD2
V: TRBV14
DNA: TGTGCCAGCAGCCACAAGCGGCTAGCGGGGGGGCTATACAATGAGCAGTTCTTC
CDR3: CASSHKRLAGGLYNEQFF

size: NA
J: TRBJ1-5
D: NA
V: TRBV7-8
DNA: TGTGCCAGCAGCTTTCTGGGGAGCAATCAGCCCCAGCATTTT
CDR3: CASSFLGSNQPQHF

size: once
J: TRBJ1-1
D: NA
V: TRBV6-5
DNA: TGTGCCAGCAGTCCGGACACCTACACTGAAGCTTTCTTT
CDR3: CASSPDTYTEAFF

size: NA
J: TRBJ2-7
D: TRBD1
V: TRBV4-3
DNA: TGCGCCAGCAGCCAAGTTCAGGGGGCCTACGAGCAGTACTTC
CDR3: CASSQVQGAYEQYF

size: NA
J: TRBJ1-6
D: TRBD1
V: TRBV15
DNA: TGTGCCACCAGCGCTCGACAGGGGTTGGGTTCACCCCTCCACTTT
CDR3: CATSARQGLGSPLHF

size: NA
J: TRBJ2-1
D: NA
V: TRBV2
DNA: TGTGCCAGCAGTGAAGGCAGTCGACGGGAGCAGTTCTTC
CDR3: CASSEGSRREQFF

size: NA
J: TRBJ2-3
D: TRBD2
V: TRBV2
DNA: TGTGCCAGCAGTGATGTCGCGGGGGGGGCAGATACGCAGTATTTT
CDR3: CASSDVAGGADTQYF

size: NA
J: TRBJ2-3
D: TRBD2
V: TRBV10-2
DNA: TGCGCCAGCAGTGAGGGCCCTCTAGCGGGGACTGCCACAGATACGCAGTATTTT
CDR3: CASSEGPLAGTATDTQYF

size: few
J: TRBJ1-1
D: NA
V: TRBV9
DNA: TGTGCCAGCAGCCAGCAGGGGCAGGGGTGGACTGAAGCTTTCTTT
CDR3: CASSQQGQGWTEAFF

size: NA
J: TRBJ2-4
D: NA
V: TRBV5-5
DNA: TGTGCCAGCAGCTTGGCCCATCGGCAGGGGGCCAAAAACATTCAGTACTTC
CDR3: CASSLAHRQGAKNIQYF

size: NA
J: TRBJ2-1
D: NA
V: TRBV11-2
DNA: TGTGCCAGCAGCTTAACTGGCAATGAGCAGTTCTTC
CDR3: CASSLTGNEQFF

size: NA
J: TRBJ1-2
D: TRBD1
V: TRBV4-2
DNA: TGTGCCAGCAGCCGCGCTAACCGGGACAGGGGCTATGGCTACACCTTC
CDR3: CASSRANRDRGYGYTF

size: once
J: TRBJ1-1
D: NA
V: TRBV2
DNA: TGTGCCAGCAGTGAAGCGCTGGGTCGAGGCACTGAAGCTTTCTTT
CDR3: CASSEALGRGTEAFF

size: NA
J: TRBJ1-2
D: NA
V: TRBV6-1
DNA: TGTGCCAGCAGTGAAGCGTTGCAAAACAGGCGACTCTATGGCTACACCTTC
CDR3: CASSEALQNRRLYGYTF

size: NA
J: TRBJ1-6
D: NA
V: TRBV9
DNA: TGTGCCAGCAGCGTAGTTCCTGGGGTAGGATCACCCCTCCACTTT
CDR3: CASSVVPGVGSPLHF

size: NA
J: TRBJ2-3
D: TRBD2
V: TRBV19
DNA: TGTGCCAGTACCCCTAGCGGGGGGGCTGGAGATACGCAGTATTTT
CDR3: CASTPSGGAGDTQYF

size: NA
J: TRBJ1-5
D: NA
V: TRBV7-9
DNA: TGTGCCAGCAGCGGGGGAGCACATAGCAATCAGCCCCAGCATTTT
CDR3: CASSGGAHSNQPQHF

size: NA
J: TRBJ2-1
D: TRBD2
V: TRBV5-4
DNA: TGTGCCAGCAGCTTGGCGGGGGGCAATGAGCAGTTCTTC
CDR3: CASSLAGGNEQFF

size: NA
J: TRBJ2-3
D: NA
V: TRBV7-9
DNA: TGTGCCAGCAGCCAACCCCCGGCGGGGGCGGGAGATACGCAGTATTTT
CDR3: CASSQPPAGAGDTQYF

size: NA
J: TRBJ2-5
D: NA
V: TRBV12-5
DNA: TGTGCTAGTGGTTTGCCAGGGGGGTGGGAGACCCAGTACTTC
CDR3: CASGLPGGWETQYF

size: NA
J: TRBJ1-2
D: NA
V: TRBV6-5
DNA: TGTGCCAGCAGTTACGAAGTAGGGCATGGCTACACCTTC
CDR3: CASSYEVGHGYTF

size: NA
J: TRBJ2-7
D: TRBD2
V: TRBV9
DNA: TGTGCCAGCAGCGTAGCTAGCGGGCCCTCCTACGAGCAGTACTTC
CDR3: CASSVASGPSYEQYF

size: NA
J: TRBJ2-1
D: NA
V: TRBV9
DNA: TGTGCCAGCGGAAAAGTAAACAATGAGCAGTTCTTC
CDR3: CASGKVNNEQFF

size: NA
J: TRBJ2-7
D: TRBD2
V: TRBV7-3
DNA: TGTGCCAGCAGCCGCACTAGCGGGGCTCTGTACTTC
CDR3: CASSRTSGALYF

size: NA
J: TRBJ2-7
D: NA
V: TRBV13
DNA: TGTGCCAGCAGCCCTAGTTCTGTAAATTACGAGCAGTACTTC
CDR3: CASSPSSVNYEQYF

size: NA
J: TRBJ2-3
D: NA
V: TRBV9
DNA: TGTGCCAGCAGCGTTGACGAGCGATACACAGATACGCAGTATTTT
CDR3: CASSVDERYTDTQYF

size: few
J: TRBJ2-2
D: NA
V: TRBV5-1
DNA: TGCGCCAGCAGCTTGTCACTGAACACCGGGGAGCTGTTTTTT
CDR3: CASSLSLNTGELFF

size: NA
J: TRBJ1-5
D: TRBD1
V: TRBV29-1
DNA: TGCAGCGCCCGGGAACAGGGGGTTGGAAAGCCCCAGCATTTT
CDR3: CSAREQGVGKPQHF

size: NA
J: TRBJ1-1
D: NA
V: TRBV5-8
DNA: TGTGCCAGCAGCGGAAACAGGTACACTGAAGCTTTCTTT
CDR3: CASSGNRYTEAFF

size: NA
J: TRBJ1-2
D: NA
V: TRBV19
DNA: TGTGCCAGTAGGCCCTTCGAGACGAACTATGGCTACACCTTC
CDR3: CASRPFETNYGYTF

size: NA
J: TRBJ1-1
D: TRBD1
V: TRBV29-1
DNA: TGCAGCGTTGTTCGACAGGGAAACACTGAAGCTTTCTTT
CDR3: CSVVRQGNTEAFF

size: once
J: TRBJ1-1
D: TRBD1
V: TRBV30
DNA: TGTGCCCAGGTAGGGACAGGGCTAGAAGCTTTCTTT
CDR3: CAQVGTGLEAFF

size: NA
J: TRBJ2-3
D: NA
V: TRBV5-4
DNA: TGTGCCAGCAGCTTGGTAGAGGGAATCACAGATACGCAGTATTTT
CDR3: CASSLVEGITDTQYF

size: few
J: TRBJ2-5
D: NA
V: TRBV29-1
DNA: TGCAGCGTTGAATTGGGTCAAGAGACCCAGTACTTC
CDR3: CSVELGQETQYF

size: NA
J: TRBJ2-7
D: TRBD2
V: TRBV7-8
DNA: TGTGCCAGCAGCTTAAGGTCCCCGCTACTAGCGGGGACCTCCTACGAGCAGTACTTC
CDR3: CASSLRSPLLAGTSYEQYF

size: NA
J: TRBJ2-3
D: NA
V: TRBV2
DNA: TGTGCCAGTCTGGGGATCACAGATACGCAGTATTTT
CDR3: CASLGITDTQYF

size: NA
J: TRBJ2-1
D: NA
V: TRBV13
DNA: TGTGCCAGCAGTCAAACCCGATATGAGCAGTTCTTC
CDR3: CASSQTRYEQFF

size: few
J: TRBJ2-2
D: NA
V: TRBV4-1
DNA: TGCGCCAGCAGCCAAGGGAATCGACCGTCTGGGGAGCTGTTTTTT
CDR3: CASSQGNRPSGELFF

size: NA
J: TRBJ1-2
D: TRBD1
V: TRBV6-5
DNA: TGTGCCAGCAGAGCGACAGGGGAGGTTTATGGCTACACCTTC
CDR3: CASRATGEVYGYTF

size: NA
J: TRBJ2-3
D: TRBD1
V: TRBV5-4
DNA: TGTGCCAGCAGCTTGTTCTCGGGACAGGTGGCAGATACGCAGTATTTT
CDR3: CASSLFSGQVADTQYF